Sequencing of this T cell receptor beta chain was carried out in a study of cytomegalovirus exposure and HLA in healthy donors. CDR3 length: 14 amino acids. Germline CDR1 is MDHEN and CDR2 is SYDVKM. With 5 bases removed from V and 10 bases from J, the gap between germline ends came to 18 bases. Concerning this clone: Its target is unknown.

Primers for the PCR totalled 60 Vbeta and 13 Jbeta. The data were produced by immunoSEQ multiplex PCR, yet TCRdb's version contains in-frame clones alone and is incomplete. The table shows some 150,000 clones, with 80% occurring only once. Study-wide findings and caveats: Rare TCR sequences dominated, though some public TCRs recurred in many donors. A later analysis reportedly identified an Asian-associated ancestry cluster as carrying fewer N-insertions than the approximately 730-donor mean.

Specimen: PBMCs. The TCR comes from a man younger than 45 in good health and CMV-seronegative. The V gene is TRBV28, the J gene TRBJ1-5; D is possibly TRBD1 (6 bases). This CDR3 reads CASSLTLGGRPQHF. In DNA, the CDR3 is TGTGCCAGCAGTCTCACCCTAGGGGGAAGACCCCAGCATTTT.